A single sample is the source of the 4 T cell receptor beta chains below, sequenced in a study of cytomegalovirus exposure and HLA in healthy donors. The PCR made use of 60 Vbeta and 13 Jbeta primers. The table came from immunoSEQ multiplex PCR; TCRdb's copy has only in-frame clones and leaves some out. There are fewer than 85,000 clones in the sample, with around 5% held by the top ten. Source material: PBMCs. Receptors originate from a woman aged 40 to 55 in good health and CMV-seropositive.

The gene calls are TRBV20-1 and TRBJ2-7; D not resolved. Germline values: CDR1 DFQATT, CDR2 SNEGSKA (reference sequence). This CDR3 has 11 residues. V was trimmed by 3 bases and J by 7 bases, leaving 10 bases between them. CDR3 residues: CSARRLREQYF. The CDR3 DNA follows: TGCAGTGCTAGGCGTCTCCGGGAGCAGTACTTC.

The chain combines TRBV29-1 with TRBJ2-1; maybe TRBD2 (6 bases). Germline lookup yields CDR1 SQVTM and CDR2 ANQGSEA. The V and J ends lost 8 bases and 9 bases respectively, with 17 bases between them. The CDR3 loop spans 12 amino acids. The CDR3: CSQYNGGGEQFF. CDR3 DNA sequence: TGCAGCCAATACAATGGGGGAGGTGAGCAGTTCTTC.

The chain joins TRBV4-3 to TRBJ2-5, with 9 bases identical to TRBD1. Germline V CDR1 and CDR2: LGHNA, YSLEER. This CDR3 is 16 amino acids long. Trimming removed 0 bases from V and 5 bases from J; junction bases left unmatched: 7. CDR3 region: CASSQESGTGSETQYF. The CDR3 nucleotides are TGCGCCAGCAGCCAAGAGTCCGGGACAGGGAGTGAGACCCAGTACTTC.

This chain links TRBV30 with TRBJ1-2, with TRBD1 matching 8 bases. V was pared by 4 bases and J by 7 bases, with 11 bases of the junction left unmatched. Germline V gene lookup returns CDR1 GTSNPN and CDR2 SVGIG (reference sequence). This CDR3 comprises 14 residues. The chain's CDR3 is CAWKQGDGAGGYTF. The CDR3 DNA sequence: TGTGCCTGGAAACAGGGGGACGGGGCGGGTGGCTACACCTTC.